The source of this TCR beta chain is a study of regulatory T cells in long-lasting Graves disease. General study findings and limits: Rather than thyroid tissue, only peripheral blood underwent study.

Arm-PCR of CDR3 regions with iRepertoire HTBI primers generated TCR beta libraries. TCRdb independently ran MiXCR on the multiplex PCR reads; one entry per CDR3 protein. The sample records roughly 400,000 distinct CDR3 sequences, about 20% being singletons. As for time point: persistent/refractory GD, antithyroid drugs over 5 years with positive TRAb. The authors made the TCR library using RNA they extracted from PBMCs. With regard to this clonotype: Its antigen remains unknown.

Germline trimming cut 1 base from V and 3 bases from J; bases unmatched to any gene: 9. This CDR3 contains 17 residues. The TCR originated in a female donor with Graves disease. The sample in question was peripheral blood mononuclear cells (PBMCs), obtained when the disease was refractory, from a patient treated with antithyroid drugs. V usage is TRBV12-3 or TRBV12-4 and J usage is TRBJ1-1; 9 bases are a match to TRBD1. The CDR3 sequence is CASSLGTGVVLDTEAFF. The DNA of the CDR3 is TGTGCCAGCAGTTTAGGGACAGGGGTTGTTTTGGACACTGAAGCTTTCTTT.